Sequencing of this T cell receptor beta chain was carried out in a study of blood T cell repertoires in COVID-19. Overall study context: The United States, Italy and Spain supplied acute and convalescent COVID-19 samples. T cells, B-cell-depleted T cells, or PBMCs provided the cDNA or gDNA that served as material.

Germline lookup yields CDR1 LNHDA and CDR2 SQIVND (reference sequence). The ends lost 5 bases at V and 0 bases at J; junction bases unmatched: 7. The CDR3 consists of 16 residues. Method: immunoSEQ multiplex PCR; TCRdb's copy keeps in-frame clones and lacks some. The data contain a few hundred thousand clones, about 80% of them singletons. This sequence was found in a woman in her twenties or thirties who had recovered from COVID-19. The sequencing sample was made of peripheral blood. The gene calls are TRBV19 and TRBJ2-7; 10 positions agree with TRBD2. The DNA of the CDR3 is TGTGCCAGTAGTCCGAGGACTAGCGGAAGCTCCTACGAGCAGTACTTC. Protein: CASSPRTSGSSYEQYF.